This T cell receptor (beta chain) was captured by sequencing in a study of shared clonotypes between healthy human individuals. Study summary: Aged 18 to 49, the donors were a couple of women and a few men.

Authors' methods: Filtering differed, since immunoSEQ gave only junction sequences and no quality scores. The method was immunoSEQ multiplex PCR; TCRdb's version includes in-frame clones alone and lacks a portion of them. V, J and clone size were drawn from that table, and D and trimming were deduced from the DNA. Found here are about 2.4 million clones, 93% of them singletons; the top ten hold approximately 0.37%. A word on this clone: What it binds is unknown. Other DNA sequences in the same sample also yield this CDR3.

Each of the donors was a healthy adult who was HIV-negative and had not had a recent acute infection or vaccination. The study, taken as a whole, reports: Sharing across four donors was seen in roughly 5.2% of naive CD4 clonotypes.

The germline V gene encodes CDR1 MNHEY and CDR2 SMNVEV (reference sequence). The V and J ends lost 5 bases and 2 bases respectively, with 9 bases between them. The CDR3 consists of 13 residues. Sequenced: naive CD4+ T cells from PBMCs. As to subset: CD45RA+ positively selected. The gene calls are TRBV27 and TRBJ1-2, with a possible D match to TRBD1 (6 bases). This receptor was taken from a man between 18 and 35 years old in good health. Some clones in this sample may be carry-over from other donors' samples. CDR3 loop: CASSRGGNYGYTF. The DNA of the CDR3 is TGTGCCAGCAGTAGAGGGGGGAACTATGGCTACACCTTC.